Listed below are T cell receptor beta chains from one sample, sequenced in a study of cytomegalovirus exposure and HLA in healthy donors. Method: immunoSEQ multiplex PCR; TCRdb's copy keeps in-frame clones and lacks some. The repertoire shows tens of thousands of clones; the top ten hold about 3.8%. Source material: PBMCs. The receptors were gathered from a female donor in good health and CMV-seropositive. Each CDR3 is given with its conserved first and last residue. Each record gives: J gene, V gene, D gene, CDR3 protein, CDR3 DNA. D genes are given only for firm matches.

TRBJ2-7,TRBV28,TRBD1,CASKGGGTGAYEQYF,TGTGCCAGCAAGGGCGGCGGGACAGGGGCCTACGAGCAGTACTTC
TRBJ2-5,TRBV7-2,-,CASSLQTRGFQETQYF,TGTGCCAGCAGCTTACAGACTAGAGGGTTTCAAGAGACCCAGTACTTC
TRBJ2-1,TRBV4-2,TRBD2,CASSPGLAADNEQFF,TGTGCCAGCAGTCCGGGGCTAGCGGCCGACAATGAGCAGTTCTTC
TRBJ1-1,TRBV6-5,-,CASSYSSGPPAGTFF,TGTGCCAGCAGTTACTCGTCGGGACCTCCGGCGGGAACTTTCTTT
TRBJ1-1,TRBV4-1,-,CASSQQRRDTEAFF,TGCGCCAGCAGCCAACAGCGGAGGGACACTGAAGCTTTCTTT
TRBJ1-2,TRBV29-1,TRBD1,CSVRGTGRWGYTF,TGCAGCGTTCGTGGGACAGGGCGTTGGGGCTACACCTTC
TRBJ1-2,TRBV2,-,CASSEAGRGLGYTF,TGTGCCAGCAGTGAAGCGGGACGGGGACTTGGCTACACCTTC
TRBJ1-5,TRBV5-8,TRBD1,CASSNRQGGQPQHF,TGTGCCAGCAGCAATAGACAGGGGGGTCAGCCCCAGCATTTT
TRBJ2-3,TRBV28,-,CASSLIDGGTDTQYF,TGTGCCAGCAGTTTAATTGATGGAGGAACAGATACGCAGTATTTT
TRBJ1-1,TRBV4-3,-,CASSQDPGVVAEAFF,TGCGCCAGCAGCCAAGATCCAGGGGTCGTTGCTGAAGCTTTCTTT
TRBJ2-7,TRBV5-1,TRBD2,CASTLRGSGAPGYEQYF,TGCGCCAGCACCCTGCGTGGTAGCGGGGCCCCAGGCTACGAGCAGTACTTC
TRBJ2-3,TRBV15,-,CATSRRALASTDTQYF,TGTGCCACCAGCCGACGGGCCCTAGCGAGCACAGATACGCAGTATTTT
TRBJ2-3,TRBV6-4,-,CASSDGSTDTQYF,TGTGCCAGCAGTGACGGCAGCACAGATACGCAGTATTTT
TRBJ1-1,TRBV29-1,-,CSVHHYANTEAFF,TGCAGCGTTCATCACTACGCAAACACTGAAGCTTTCTTT
TRBJ1-5,TRBV19,TRBD1,CASSIRQGANWQPQHF,TGTGCCAGTAGTATAAGACAGGGGGCAAACTGGCAGCCCCAGCATTTT
TRBJ2-7,TRBV7-6,-,CASSAAMGSSYEQYF,TGTGCCAGCAGCGCAGCAATGGGGAGCTCCTACGAGCAGTACTTC
TRBJ1-5,TRBV18,-,CASSPMDTNQPQHF,TGTGCCAGCTCACCAATGGACACCAATCAGCCCCAGCATTTT
TRBJ1-3,TRBV6-1,TRBD1,CASSEEETGVENTIYF,TGTGCCAGCAGTGAAGAGGAGACAGGGGTAGAAAACACCATATATTTT
TRBJ2-1,TRBV6-6,TRBD2,CASSKTSGGTYNEQFF,TGTGCCAGCAGTAAGACTAGCGGGGGAACCTACAATGAGCAGTTCTTC
TRBJ2-1,TRBV7-2,-,CASSLAGLPTGQFF,TGTGCCAGCAGCTTGGCGGGTTTACCAACGGGGCAGTTCTTC
TRBJ1-5,TRBV18,TRBD1,CASSPRQGANQPQHF,TGTGCCAGCTCACCTCGGCAGGGGGCCAATCAGCCCCAGCATTTT
TRBJ2-2,TRBV4-2,TRBD1,CASSQLLTGDTGELFF,TGTGCCAGCAGCCAACTTCTGACAGGGGACACCGGGGAGCTGTTTTTT
TRBJ1-2,TRBV18,-,CASSPDEYYGYTF,TGTGCCAGCTCACCAGATGAGTACTATGGCTACACCTTC
TRBJ2-7,TRBV6-5,-,CASSSPQGGYEQYF,TGTGCCAGCAGTTCCCCCCAGGGGGGCTACGAGCAGTACTTC
TRBJ1-1,TRBV14,-,CASSQALEAFF,TGTGCCAGCAGCCAAGCCCTCGAAGCTTTCTTT
TRBJ1-1,TRBV28,-,CASSPRTGHGNTEAFF,TGTGCCAGCAGTCCTCGAACGGGACACGGAAACACTGAAGCTTTCTTT
TRBJ1-6,TRBV6-1,-,CASAQGYGSPLHF,TGTGCCAGCGCACAGGGTTATGGCTCACCCCTCCACTTT